This T cell receptor beta chain was identified in a study of molecular identifiers for immune sequencing clone quantification. The study, taken as a whole, reports: Spiked Jurkat TCR RNA equivalent to one cell was reportedly detectable in one million naive cells. Clones above 20 RNA copies contained over 97% of effector molecules but under 1% of naive ones.

On this clonotype: The antigen is unknown. Mismatch with germline at one junction end may stem from a read error.

The CDR3 length is 13 residues. In germline, CDR1 is SGHVS, CDR2 FNYEAQ. From roughly 20,000 to 1,000,000 sorted cells, naive CD8 libraries were generated with 10%, 30% or 50% RNA. Naive CD8 T cells, phenotype CD8+CD4-CCR7+CD45RA+, were sorted. Via MiXCR, TCRdb re-called the PCR reads, giving one row per CDR3 protein. The sample includes approximately 90,000 distinct CDR3 sequences, around 24% of them seen just once. The sequenced sample consisted of naive CD8+ T cells from blood, with Jurkat cell RNA spiked in. As to subset: FACS-sorted CD8+CD4-CCR7+CD45RA+ naive T cells. The origin of this receptor is a human donor in good health. Some libraries in this study had Jurkat cell RNA spiked in. This chain uses TRBV7-6 with TRBJ1-1; the D is unclear. The CDR3 DNA follows: TGTGCCAACAGCTTAGCGGGTGGAACTGAAGCTTTCTTT. Encoded protein: CANSLAGGTEAFF.